This T cell receptor (beta chain) comes out of a study of PD-L1 blockade in urothelial cancer. Time point of the sample: peripheral blood 6 weeks after treatment start. CDR1 is KGHSH, CDR2 LQKENI, per germline. CDR3 length equals 15 residues. V lost 3 bases to trimming and J lost 7 bases, with 13 bases between them. Profiling relied on immunoSEQ multiplex PCR, and the TCRdb table lists in-frame clones only, not all of them. The table lists about 120,000 clones, roughly 83% of them singletons. The chain links TRBV18 to TRBJ1-6, with D possibly matching TRBD1 (5 bases). The sequencing here drew on PBMCs, taken around atezolizumab (anti-PD-L1) treatment. The clonotype was recovered from a man aged 45 to 65 with urothelial cancer. The CDR3: CASSPGGRGNSPLHF. CDR3 nucleotides: TGTGCCAGCTCACCGGGGGGACGGGGAAATTCACCCCTCCACTTT.